This TCR beta chain was sequenced for a study of OX40 agonist ivuxolimab in advanced cancers. Study-level background: The costimulatory receptor OX40 (CD134) was targeted by ivuxolimab, a fully human IgG2 agonistic monoclonal antibody. Intravenous ivuxolimab was administered to patients every 2 weeks at six dose levels: 0.01, 0.1, 0.3, 1.5, 3 and 10 mg/kg. Among the roughly 50 dose-escalation patients, some 19 had hepatocellular carcinoma, 15 or so melanoma, 9 renal cell carcinoma and 9 head and neck cancer. The dose-escalation cohort was 82.7% male with a mean age of about 60 years, ranging from roughly 23 to 90. Prior anti-PD-1, anti-PD-L1 or anti-CTLA-4 therapy was permitted, and about two fifths of dose-escalation patients had received checkpoint inhibitors. Partial responses occurred in three dose-escalation patients: two with cutaneous melanoma and one with hepatocellular carcinoma. The purpose of peripheral TCRbeta sequencing was to test whether ivuxolimab changed TCR sequence diversity and led to clonal T-cell expansion. The monotherapy dose-escalation portion (N ≈ 57 patients) of the phase I ivuxolimab trial is reported in the paper.

Results the study describes overall, beyond this receptor: Which antigens the clonally expanded peripheral T cells were specific for was not determined. At doses from 0.1 to 3.0 mg/kg, clonal expansion was seen in both CD4+ and CD8+ blood T cells between baseline and week 6. In partial responders in the 0.1-3.0 mg/kg groups, normalized peripheral clonal expansion was found to be among the lowest, especially among CD8+ T cells. After ivuxolimab, more expanded clones were found on average in CD8+ T cells than in CD4+ T cells. Low levels of normalized T-cell clonal expansion were also shown by some nonresponding patients.

Genomic DNA was extracted from sorted cells for sequencing of the TCRbeta CDR3 region. TCRbeta CDR3 regions were sequenced using the immunoSEQ Assay. TCRdb re-hosts the immuneACCESS table, in-frame sequences only. Its copies lack some clones; in the studies checked, an unresolved V gene accounts for under half of them, and the cause for the rest is not known. This sample lists approximately 40,000 clones; over 80% were detected once. The ten largest clones represent 8% to 10% of the sample. The CDR3, cysteine through phenylalanine, is 14 amino acids long. Kept here is only the CDR3 DNA, which spans 42 bases and is read in frame from base 1. CDR1 and CDR2 are drawn from the germline V gene: MNHNS, SASEGT. Trimming at the junction amounts to 2 bases on V and 7 bases on J, and the germline ends lie 12 bases apart. This clone is described as large (0.1 to 1%). Its cognate antigen has yet to be identified. Base qualities are not at hand, and no much larger clone is one base apart.

The trial excluded patients who had a history of autoimmune disease or who were on systemic immunosuppression. In every dose cohort, peripheral blood was drawn for TCR sequencing at baseline, cycle 4 day 1, and cycle 7 day 1. Samples were obtained from an open-label, multicenter, first-in-human phase I dose-escalation trial of ivuxolimab. Adults with locally advanced or metastatic melanoma, renal cell, hepatocellular, or head and neck squamous cell carcinoma were enrolled in the trial. CD4+ and CD8+ T cells were sorted separately from peripheral blood before TCR sequencing. The TCR was taken from an adult with an advanced solid tumor such as melanoma, head and neck, liver or kidney cancer. Sequences were derived from CD4+ or CD8+ T cells sorted from blood, sampled in a trial of the OX40 agonist ivuxolimab. The chain joins TRBV6-1 to TRBJ1-5; confidence is insufficient to name the D gene. Here the CDR3 is given as CASSESLGSQPQHF. The nucleotide sequence is TGTGCCAGCAGTGAATCTTTAGGGAGCCAGCCCCAGCATTTT.